This T cell receptor (beta chain) was captured by sequencing in a study of T cells in Graves' hyperthyroidism and ophthalmopathy. Study-wide results and limits: Among clonotypes expanded in thyroid above 0.001, most were also found in blood. Ophthalmopathy onset followed model prediction by a median about six months.

Together with thyroid ultrasound, orbital computed tomography, serum thyroxine and TRAb, clinical symptoms were used for diagnoses. The investigators amplified TCR beta CDR3 regions from RNA transcripts. An initial round of RT-PCR targeting the TCR CDR3 relied on the HTBI primer set. TCRdb re-analysed the multiplex PCR reads in MiXCR, keeping a single row per CDR3 protein. Found here are roughly 500,000 distinct CDR3 sequences, 46% of them singletons; the top ten hold over 15%. About this clonotype: Its cognate antigen is unknown.

Per germline, CDR1 MNHEY and CDR2 SMNVEV (reference sequence). This CDR3 spans 16 amino acids. Trimming cost V 6 bases and J 5 bases; bases outside gene matches: 13. Sequences were obtained from peripheral blood or thyroid tissue (not recorded which). The source of this sequence is an adult woman with Graves' disease, either hyperthyroidism or ophthalmopathy (not recorded which). V is TRBV27 and J is TRBJ1-5, with TRBD1 matching 7 bases. The CDR3 DNA reads as TGTGCCAGCAGGCCCACGGGACAGCTGGGGCATCAGCCCCAGCATTTT. Translating it yields CASRPTGQLGHQPQHF.